The rows below give T cell receptor beta chains drawn from one sample of a study of CD8 T cells in Susac syndrome. TCRdb reprocessed the immunoSEQ multiplex PCR reads with MiXCR, giving one entry per CDR3 protein. The sample shows about 150,000 distinct CDR3 sequences, 85% to 95% of them seen only once. Sample: CD4+ T cells from PBMCs. These receptors originate from a human donor with Susac syndrome. CDR3s include the opening cysteine and the closing phenylalanine or tryptophan. D genes are given only for firm matches. Clone size appears in some rows only: once, few, many, or a class for an expanded clone.

V gene	D gene	J gene	clone size	CDR3 protein	CDR3 DNA
TRBV4-1	TRBD1	TRBJ1-6	NA	CASSHPDRGSYNSPLHF	TGCGCCAGCAGCCACCCGGACAGGGGGTCCTATAATTCACCCCTCCACTTT
TRBV4-1	NA	TRBJ1-3	NA	CASSQDVIRIKSSGNTIYF	TGCGCCAGCAGCCAAGACGTGATCCGCATCAAGAGCTCTGGAAACACCATATATTTT
TRBV6-8	NA	TRBJ2-7	once	CASRGGTGFSYEQYF	TGTGCCAGCAGGGGGGGGACAGGCTTCTCCTACGAGCAGTACTTC
TRBV20-1	NA	TRBJ2-3	NA	CSARAIGHLEGGSTDTQYF	TGCAGTGCTAGAGCTATCGGCCATCTTGAGGGAGGTAGCACAGATACGCAGTATTTT
TRBV4-1	NA	TRBJ2-5	few	CASSQWRGETQYF	TGCGCCAGCAGCCAATGGCGGGGAGAGACCCAGTACTTC
TRBV29-1	NA	TRBJ2-7	NA	CSVEDPGSSYEQYF	TGCAGCGTTGAAGATCCTGGAAGTTCCTACGAGCAGTACTTC
TRBV29-1	NA	TRBJ1-2	NA	CSVQTGIGYTF	TGCAGCGTGCAGACAGGAATCGGCTACACCTTC
TRBV2	TRBD2	TRBJ2-3	NA	CASLDGGTTDTQYF	TGTGCCAGTCTTGACGGGGGGACCACAGATACGCAGTATTTT
TRBV29-1	NA	TRBJ1-5	NA	CSASNSNQPQHF	TGCAGCGCCTCAAATAGCAATCAGCCCCAGCATTTT
TRBV20-1	TRBD2	TRBJ2-5	once	CSAPGRRRGFQETQYF	TGCAGTGCCCCCGGGAGGAGGCGGGGTTTCCAAGAGACCCAGTACTTC
TRBV2	TRBD2	TRBJ2-7	NA	CASSLAGTTSYEQYF	TGTGCCAGCAGTTTAGCGGGAACTACCTCCTACGAGCAGTACTTC
TRBV2	NA	TRBJ2-3	NA	CASSWSSDTQYF	TGTGCCAGCAGTTGGAGCTCGGATACGCAGTATTTT
TRBV29-1	TRBD1	TRBJ1-1	NA	CSVWTGGMNTEAFF	TGCAGCGTTTGGACAGGGGGCATGAACACTGAAGCTTTCTTT
TRBV19	NA	TRBJ1-2	NA	CASRLQSNYGYTF	TGTGCCAGCCGACTACAGAGCAACTATGGCTACACCTTC
TRBV3-1	NA	TRBJ2-1	NA	CASSQDGRGIYNEQFF	TGTGCCAGCAGCCAAGATGGCAGGGGCATCTACAATGAGCAGTTCTTC
TRBV25-1	TRBD2	TRBJ2-1	NA	CASSVAGVSNEQFF	TGTGCCAGCAGTGTAGCGGGGGTATCCAATGAGCAGTTCTTC
TRBV7-2	NA	TRBJ1-1	NA	CASSLETPTAVAFF	TGTGCCAGCAGCTTAGAGACACCTACTGCGGTAGCTTTCTTT
TRBV29-1	NA	TRBJ1-1	NA	CSGRGDTEAFF	TGCAGCGGTAGAGGGGACACTGAAGCTTTCTTT
TRBV29-1	TRBD1	TRBJ1-2	NA	CSVVRQGMDGYTF	TGCAGCGTTGTACGACAGGGAATGGATGGCTACACCTTC
TRBV4-3	NA	TRBJ1-2	NA	CASSRNSGIYGYTF	TGCGCCAGCAGCCGGAACTCGGGAATCTATGGCTACACCTTC
TRBV24-1	TRBD2	TRBJ2-3	NA	CATSDRRGGTQYF	TGTGCCACCAGTGATCGTAGGGGAGGGACGCAGTATTTT
TRBV9	NA	TRBJ1-6	NA	CASSVAERNSPLHF	TGTGCCAGCAGCGTAGCGGAGAGAAATTCACCCCTCCACTTT
TRBV9	TRBD2	TRBJ2-2	NA	CASSLLSGGNTGELFF	TGTGCCAGCAGCCTCCTTAGCGGGGGGAACACCGGGGAGCTGTTTTTT
TRBV7-2	NA	TRBJ2-3	NA	CASSLAGPSQYF	TGTGCCAGCAGCTTAGCGGGCCCCTCGCAGTATTTT
TRBV29-1	NA	TRBJ2-7	NA	CSVEKQGLPYEQYF	TGCAGCGTTGAAAAGCAGGGGCTTCCCTACGAGCAGTACTTC
TRBV29-1	TRBD2	TRBJ2-2	NA	CSVPGTSGAFGELFF	TGCAGCGTTCCGGGGACTAGCGGGGCGTTTGGGGAGCTGTTTTTT
TRBV9	NA	TRBJ2-2	NA	CASTPLVGAGELFF	TGTGCCAGCACCCCCCTCGTGGGGGCCGGGGAGCTGTTTTTT
TRBV7-2	NA	TRBJ2-1	NA	CASSSRPYNEQFF	TGTGCCAGCAGCTCGCGGCCCTACAATGAGCAGTTCTTC
TRBV29-1	TRBD2	TRBJ2-1	NA	CSVRPLADEQFF	TGCAGCGTTCGGCCACTAGCGGATGAGCAGTTCTTC
TRBV2	TRBD1	TRBJ1-2	NA	CASRGGDYGYTF	TGTGCCAGCAGAGGGGGCGACTATGGCTACACCTTC
TRBV9	NA	TRBJ1-1	NA	CASSVVPMNTEAFF	TGTGCCAGCAGCGTAGTCCCGATGAACACTGAAGCTTTCTTT
TRBV12-3/TRBV12-4	NA	TRBJ2-4	NA	CASSPRVRTDGGNIQYF	TGTGCCAGCAGTCCCAGAGTCCGGACTGATGGGGGGAACATTCAGTACTTC
TRBV7-9	TRBD1	TRBJ2-3	NA	CASSPGTANTDTQYF	TGTGCCAGCAGCCCTGGGACAGCGAACACAGATACGCAGTATTTT
TRBV6-2/TRBV6-3	TRBD1	TRBJ1-5	NA	CASSHRQGRQPQHF	TGTGCCAGCAGTCACCGACAGGGGCGGCAGCCCCAGCATTTT
TRBV20-1	TRBD1	TRBJ1-4	NA	CSAPLRTGIIEKLFF	TGCAGTGCTCCCCTCCGGACAGGGATAATTGAAAAACTGTTTTTT
TRBV30	NA	TRBJ2-7	NA	CACAGQNYEQYF	TGTGCCTGTGCGGGACAAAACTACGAGCAGTACTTC
TRBV20-1	TRBD2	TRBJ2-7	NA	CSARASGYEQYF	TGCAGTGCTCGGGCTAGCGGATACGAGCAGTACTTC
TRBV10-3	NA	TRBJ2-1	NA	CAIRRDNEQFF	TGTGCCATCAGAAGGGACAATGAGCAGTTCTTC
TRBV5-1	NA	TRBJ2-2	NA	CASSFKGPGELFF	TGCGCCAGCAGCTTTAAAGGGCCCGGGGAGCTGTTTTTT
TRBV27	NA	TRBJ1-2	NA	CASSLSRDGSYGYTF	TGTGCCAGCAGTTTATCCCGTGATGGAAGCTATGGCTACACCTTC